The next 18 T cell receptor beta chains were all read from a single sample in a study of T cells in tumors after PD-1 blockade. The table came from immunoSEQ multiplex PCR; TCRdb's copy has only in-frame clones and leaves some out. The data contain more than 8,000 clones, roughly 60% of them singletons. The sample's time point: second of two post-therapy site-matched biopsies about two months apart. This material consisted of tumor tissue, taken after anti-PD-1 treatment. Every receptor here comes from a human donor with basal cell carcinoma.

The chain is built from TRBV5-6 and TRBJ1-5, with D perhaps matching TRBD1 (5 bases). The germline gives CDR1 SGHDT, CDR2 YYEEEE. V was clipped by 0 bases and J by 3 bases, with 10 bases between them. The CDR3 loop spans 15 amino acids. CDR3 in amino acids: CASSLARAYNQPQHF. CDR3 sequence (DNA): TGTGCCAGCAGCTTGGCCAGGGCCTACAATCAGCCCCAGCATTTT.

This sequence joins TRBV4-1 and TRBJ2-1, with 10 bases aligning to TRBD2. The CDR3 extends over 19 amino acids. Germline CDR1 is MGHRA and CDR2 is YSYEKL. With 4 bases clipped from V and 0 bases from J, the junction kept 12 bases outside the gene matches. This CDR3 is CASSPGGSGGKSSYNEQFF. CDR3 bases: TGCGCCAGCAGCCCTGGTGGTAGCGGGGGGAAAAGCTCCTACAATGAGCAGTTCTTC.

The table lists this clone with a few counts. In DNA form, the CDR3 reads TGTGCCAGCAGTTGGGGTACAGTCTGGGAGCAGTACTTC. Protein sequence: CASSWGTVWEQYF. This chain connects TRBV5-6 to TRBJ2-7; unclear D gene. V lost 5 bases to trimming and J lost 7 bases, with 16 bases between them. Germline-derived CDR1 and CDR2 are SGHDT and YYEEEE. This CDR3 has 13 amino acids.

This chain links TRBV29-1 with TRBJ2-7, with TRBD1 matching over 8 bases. Trimming removed 7 bases from V and 1 base from J; junction bases left unmatched: 3. The CDR3 is 12 amino acids. CDR1 is SQVTM, CDR2 ANQGSEA, per germline. In DNA form, the CDR3 reads TGCAGCGGACAGGGGCAGTCCTACGAGCAGTACTTC. Translation: CSGQGQSYEQYF.

The chain recombines TRBV6-6 with TRBJ2-7, with TRBD1 matching over 8 bases. From germline, CDR1 is MNHNY and CDR2 SVGAGI (reference sequence). The ends lost 5 bases at V and 3 bases at J; junction bases unmatched: 6. CDR3 length: 14 residues. CDR3 bases: TGTGCCAGCAGTGCACACAGGGGGGACTACGAGCAGTACTTC. This sequence encodes CASSAHRGDYEQYF.

The rearrangement uses TRBV7-8 and TRBJ2-5; a possible D gene is TRBD1 (6 bases). CDR1 is SGHVS and CDR2 is FQNEAQ in the germline V gene. The CDR3 extends over 13 amino acids. The germline V and J ends were trimmed by 6 bases and 7 bases, with 15 bases remaining between them. The DNA of the CDR3 is TGTGCCAGCAGTCTCCAGGGGTGGGGGACCCAGTACTTC. Translated, it gives CASSLQGWGTQYF.

This clone was recorded a few times. The chain combines TRBV4-1 with TRBJ2-7; 7 nucleotides line up with TRBD1. The CDR3 runs 15 residues. The V gene end was trimmed by 1 base and the J gene end by 5 bases; junction bases not matched to a gene: 8. Germline V gene sequence: CDR1 MGHRA, CDR2 YSYEKL. The CDR3 loop reads CASSQADRVWHEQYF. The CDR3, as DNA: TGCGCCAGCAGCCAAGCAGACAGGGTTTGGCACGAGCAGTACTTC.

This clone was seen a handful of times. The chain joins TRBV28 to TRBJ2-7; 8 bases map to TRBD1. The CDR3 is 15 amino acids. V shed 1 base and J 3 bases; nucleotides not matched to a gene: 5. Germline V gives CDR1 MDHEN, CDR2 SYDVKM. This CDR3 is CASSLLTGGDYEQYF. The CDR3, as DNA: TGTGCCAGCAGTTTATTAACAGGGGGAGACTACGAGCAGTACTTC.

The chain links TRBV18 to TRBJ2-5; 8 bases are a match to TRBD1. V dropped 5 bases and J dropped 2; count of bases not matched to a gene: 4. Germline V CDR1 and CDR2: KGHSH, LQKENI. CDR3 size: 14 residues. CDR3 nucleotides: TGTGCCAGCTCAAACGACAGGGGACAAGAGACCCAGTACTTC. Translated, it gives CASSNDRGQETQYF.

V usage is TRBV14 and J usage is TRBJ2-1, with D possibly TRBD1 on 7 matching bases. This CDR3 is 14 amino acids long. V was pared by 2 bases and J by 10 bases, with 15 bases between. CDR1 and CDR2 from the germline V gene are SGHDN and FVKESK. The DNA for the CDR3 is TGTGCCAGCAGCCAATTTCAGGGGGGTTGGGAGCAGTTCTTC. This codes for CASSQFQGGWEQFF.

The table lists this clone with a few counts. The chain couples TRBV5-4 to TRBJ2-5; 10 bases are shared with TRBD2. V trimming: 4 bases; J trimming: 5 bases; junction bases outside the gene matches: 8. Per the germline V gene, CDR1 is SGHNT and CDR2 is YYREEE (reference sequence). The CDR3 spans 15 residues. The CDR3 DNA is TGTGCCAGCAGCGGACCAGCGGGGGGGCGCGAGACCCAGTACTTC. This gives the protein CASSGPAGGRETQYF.

The rearrangement uses TRBV9 and TRBJ2-5, with 9 bases lining up with TRBD2. CDR1 is SGDLS, CDR2 YYNGEE, per germline. After removal of 0 bases from V and 4 bases from J, the junction contained 7 bases not matched to a gene. The CDR3 contains 16 residues. CDR3 DNA sequence: TGTGCCAGCAGCGTAGGTCGCGGGGGGGCCCCAGAGACCCAGTACTTC. It encodes CASSVGRGGAPETQYF.

This chain uses TRBV20-1 with TRBJ1-2; maybe TRBD1 (6 bases). CDR3 size: 9 residues. CDR1 DFQATT and CDR2 SNEGSKA come from the germline V gene (reference sequence). V shed 7 bases and J shed 7 bases, with 7 bases lying between them. The CDR3 loop reads CSVRGGYTF. The CDR3 nucleotides read TGCAGTGTCAGGGGTGGCTACACCTTC.

The chain has TRBV30 and TRBJ1-6; no definite D call. V lost 4 bases to trimming and J lost 7 bases, with 8 bases between them. Germline CDR1 reads GTSNPN; CDR2 reads SVGIG (reference sequence). CDR3 length: 12 amino acids. The CDR3 spells CAWKGGNSPLHF. In DNA, the CDR3 is TGTGCCTGGAAAGGCGGAAATTCACCCCTCCACTTT.

The chain recombines TRBV6-1 with TRBJ1-5; D is possibly TRBD1 (5 bases). Per germline, CDR1 MNHNS and CDR2 SASEGT. Trimming took off 3 bases at V and 0 bases at J, with 15 bases between the two ends. The CDR3 extends over 17 amino acids. CDR3 bases: TGTGCCAGCAGTGAGCAGGGCCTCTCTTATAGCAATCAGCCCCAGCATTTT. This codes for CASSEQGLSYSNQPQHF.

The gene calls are TRBV19 and TRBJ1-1; a possible D gene is TRBD1 (5 bases). The CDR3 extends over 14 amino acids. V gave up 2 bases and J gave up 0 bases, with 7 bases separating them. CDR1 is LNHDA and CDR2 is SQIVND in the germline V gene (reference sequence). The CDR3 DNA reads as TGTGCCAGTAGTATACAGGGCGTGAACACTGAAGCTTTCTTT. Protein sequence: CASSIQGVNTEAFF.

The chain couples TRBV7-9 to TRBJ1-2; 9 bases map to TRBD1. CDR3 length equals 15 residues. With 2 bases clipped from V and 5 bases from J, the junction kept 6 bases outside the gene matches. CDR1 is SEHNR, CDR2 FQNEAQ, per germline (reference sequence). This CDR3 reads CASSLTGGASYGYTF. The CDR3 coding sequence is TGTGCCAGCAGCTTAACAGGGGGCGCATCATATGGCTACACCTTC.

The chain combines TRBV4-1 with TRBJ2-1; TRBD1 matches at 7 bases. Germline values: CDR1 MGHRA, CDR2 YSYEKL. The CDR3 is 15 residues long. V lost 1 base to trimming and J lost 7 bases; unmatched junction nucleotides: 7. The CDR3 coding sequence is TGCGCCAGCAGCCAAGGTACAGGGGAATGGAATGAGCAGTTCTTC. Translation gives CASSQGTGEWNEQFF.